This T cell receptor (beta chain) is drawn from a study of CD8 T cells in Susac syndrome. Germline V gene sequence: CDR1 MNHEY, CDR2 SVGEGT. J was trimmed by 4 bases and V by 4 bases; bases with no gene match: 16. The CDR3 spans 19 residues. Random hexamers were used to reverse transcribe the RNA input (about 0.5 to 1 ug). TCRdb reanalysed the immunoSEQ multiplex PCR reads using MiXCR and keeps one entry per CDR3 protein. Altogether roughly 180,000 distinct CDR3 sequences are present, about 95% being singletons, with the ten largest covering 0.085% to 0.13%. The sequence was obtained from a human donor in good health. The sample comprised CD4+ T cells from PBMCs. The V and J genes are TRBV6-2 or TRBV6-3 and TRBJ2-3; the match to TRBD2 covers 11 bases. The chain's CDR3 is CASSSFPRLAGGRADTQYF. CDR3 DNA sequence: TGTGCCAGCAGTTCTTTTCCCCGGCTAGCGGGAGGCAGGGCAGATACGCAGTATTTT.